A single sample is the source of the 16 T cell receptor beta chains below, sequenced in a study of T cell responses to AZD1222 COVID-19 vaccine. Data came from immunoSEQ multiplex PCR; TCRdb stores just in-frame clones and leaves some out. This sample has about 46,000 clones, with about 90% found just once. Sequenced material: peripheral blood, taken 28 days after the second AZD1222 dose. The receptor source for this set is an adult who received the AZD1222 COVID-19 vaccine.

The rearrangement joins TRBV9 to TRBJ2-7; 8 nucleotides agree with TRBD2. CDR3 length: 15 amino acids. V shed 4 bases, J shed 6 bases, and the junction held 12 bases outside the gene matches. Germline CDR1 SGDLS, CDR2 YYNGEE. The CDR3 DNA follows: TGTGCCAGCAGCCCTGGCGCGGGGACTAGTAGCGAGCAGTACTTC. As protein: CASSPGAGTSSEQYF.

The chain is built from TRBV6-6 and TRBJ1-1; possible D gene TRBD1, 5 bases. The V gene's germline CDR1 is MNHNY and CDR2 SVGAGI (reference sequence). V was shortened by 2 bases and J by 7 bases, with 14 bases between the two germline ends. The CDR3 consists of 14 residues. CDR3 sequence (DNA): TGTGCCAGCAGTTACCCCGCGGGGGAGGGTGAAGCTTTCTTT. This encodes CASSYPAGEGEAFF.

The chain uses TRBV7-2 and TRBJ1-3; D not certain. The CDR3 spans 15 residues. Germline CDR1 and CDR2: SGHTA and FQGNSA. The V and J ends lost 3 bases and 0 bases respectively, with 9 bases between them. The CDR3 sequence: CASSLYWSSGNTIYF. In nucleotides, the CDR3 is TGTGCCAGCAGCTTGTACTGGAGCTCTGGAAACACCATATATTTT. Looking up the rest from reference TRBV7-2 and TRBJ1-3 gives the full variable domain: GAGVSQSPSNKVTEKGKDVELRCDPISGHTALYWYRQSLGQGLEFLIYFQGNSAPDKSGLPSDRFSAERTGGSVSTLTIQRTQQEDSAVYLCASSLYWSSGNTIYFGEGSWLTVV.

The chain uses TRBV5-1 and TRBJ2-7, with 11 bases lining up with TRBD2. V gave up 4 bases and J gave up 6 bases; unmatched junction bases: 6. The CDR3 has 14 residues. Per the germline V gene, CDR1 is SGHRS and CDR2 is YFSETQ. CDR3 in amino acids: CASSPTSGSSEQYF. The CDR3 DNA is TGCGCCAGCAGCCCCACTAGCGGGAGCAGCGAGCAGTACTTC.

This sequence joins TRBV3-1 (or the pseudogene TRBV3-2) and TRBJ2-7; possibly TRBD1 for D (6 bases). Germline V CDR1 and CDR2: LGHDT, YNNKEL (reference sequence). V was clipped by 4 bases and J by 6 bases, with 13 bases between them. The CDR3 extends over 13 amino acids. CDR3 protein: CASSPTGLTEQYF. In DNA form, the CDR3 reads TGTGCCAGCAGCCCTACAGGGTTGACCGAGCAGTACTTC.

The chain couples TRBV5-1 to TRBJ2-1; D may match TRBD1 or TRBD2 (5 bases each). V was shortened by 2 bases and J by 5 bases, with 11 bases between the two germline ends. The CDR3 is 14 amino acids. The germline CDR1 and CDR2 sequences are SGHRS and YFSETQ. CDR3 in DNA: TGCGCCAGCAGCTTAGGGACGGACAACAATGAGCAGTTCTTC. It codes for CASSLGTDNNEQFF.

The chain couples TRBV30 to TRBJ2-7; possible D gene TRBD1, 5 bases. Germline V lookup: CDR1 GTSNPN, CDR2 SVGIG (reference sequence). V lost 0 bases, J lost 5 bases, and 14 bases lay in between. The CDR3 is 14 residues long. The CDR3 reads CAWSVKAGSHEQYF. The CDR3 region has the DNA TGTGCCTGGAGTGTAAAGGCAGGGTCCCACGAGCAGTACTTC.

This clone is medium-sized (0.01 to 0.1%) by share. The V call is TRBV19, the J call TRBJ1-5, with TRBD1 identical over 8 bases. CDR1 LNHDA and CDR2 SQIVND come from the germline V gene (reference sequence). Unmatched junction bases numbered 9, after V lost 7 bases and J lost 4 bases. The CDR3 is 15 residues long. Here the CDR3 reads CASTRQGTTNQPQHF. The DNA of the CDR3 is TGTGCCAGTACTAGACAGGGGACGACGAATCAGCCCCAGCATTTT.

The J gene is TRBJ2-7, the V gene TRBV2; the D gene is possibly TRBD2 (6 bases). The CDR3 totals 13 residues. Per germline, CDR1 SNHLY and CDR2 FYNNEI. The V end lost 4 bases, the J end lost 6 bases, and 13 bases lay between the germline ends. CDR3 residues: CASSVGRGTEQYF. As DNA, the CDR3 is TGTGCCAGCAGTGTCGGGCGGGGCACCGAGCAGTACTTC.

A single count supports this clone. V gene TRBV27 combines with J gene TRBJ2-7, with D tentatively TRBD2 (5 bases). Per the germline V gene, CDR1 is MNHEY and CDR2 is SMNVEV (reference sequence). The CDR3 length is 13 residues. V lost 5 bases and J 2 bases, leaving 10 bases between the germline ends. CDR3: CASSNGGPYEQYF. CDR3 coding DNA: TGTGCCAGCAGTAACGGAGGTCCCTACGAGCAGTACTTC.

The rearrangement uses TRBV19 and TRBJ2-5, with a possible D match to TRBD1 (6 bases). The CDR3 extends over 15 amino acids. In germline, CDR1 is LNHDA, CDR2 SQIVND (reference sequence). Trimming left V 5 bases short and J 4 bases short, with 17 bases between. CDR3 DNA: TGTGCCAGTAGTCCCTCGGTGGGGGCAGGAGAGACCCAGTACTTC. This encodes CASSPSVGAGETQYF. Full variable domain (missing parts from reference TRBV19 and TRBJ2-5): DGGITQSPKYLFRKEGQNVTLSCEQNLNHDAMYWYRQDPGQGLRLIYYSQIVNDFQKGDIAEGYSVSREKKESFPLTVTSAQKNPTAFYLCASSPSVGAGETQYFGPGTRLLVL.

This rearrangement joins TRBV7-9 to TRBJ2-1; D might be TRBD2 (6 bases). The germline gives CDR1 SEHNR, CDR2 FQNEAQ (reference sequence). Trimming took 4 bases from V and 5 from J, leaving 18 bases between them. The CDR3 sequence is 16 residues long. CDR3 residues: CASSSSSLWRDNEQFF. CDR3 sequence (DNA): TGTGCCAGCAGCTCCTCGTCGCTCTGGAGGGACAATGAGCAGTTCTTC.

The chain links TRBV5-1 to TRBJ2-7; D is perhaps TRBD2 (5 bases). CDR3 length equals 13 residues. Trimming removed 3 bases at V and 3 bases at J, with 10 bases between. Germline V gene lookup returns CDR1 SGHRS and CDR2 YFSETQ. CDR3: CASSYDGDYEQYF. CDR3 nucleotides: TGCGCCAGCAGCTACGACGGGGACTACGAGCAGTACTTC.

This sequence joins TRBV20-1 and TRBJ2-4, with D unresolved. The CDR3 has 11 amino acids. Germline CDR1 and CDR2: DFQATT and SNEGSKA (reference sequence). Trimming removed 0 bases from V and 4 bases from J, with 1 base in between. The CDR3 region is CSAREKNIQYF. CDR3 nucleotides: TGCAGTGCTAGAGAGAAAAACATTCAGTACTTC.

The genes are TRBV6-5 and TRBJ1-2, with D unclear. The V gene lost 4 bases and the J gene lost 4 bases, with 10 bases spanning the gap. Germline CDR1 is MNHEY and CDR2 is SVGAGI. The CDR3 extends over 13 amino acids. For the CDR3, the DNA is TGTGCCAGCAGTTTTGAACAGATCTATGGCTACACCTTC. Its protein is CASSFEQIYGYTF.

The chain employs TRBV2 and TRBJ1-2; D not certain. The CDR3 length is 13 residues. Germline assignment: CDR1 SNHLY and CDR2 FYNNEI. Trimming pared 6 bases from V and 4 bases from J, leaving 12 bases between. CDR3 nucleotides: TGTGCCAGCAGCCCTAACGGGCTCTATGGCTACACCTTC. It encodes CASSPNGLYGYTF.